This T cell receptor (beta chain) was obtained from a study of T cell responses to AZD1222 COVID-19 vaccine. Study findings and constraints: Clonal diversity was possibly underestimated, and white British individuals and females predominated among donors.

Note on this clone: Its antigen remains unknown.

Germline loops: CDR1 SGHVS, CDR2 FQNEAQ. Trimming took off 4 bases at V and 3 bases at J, with 15 bases between the two ends. The CDR3 loop spans 15 amino acids. Profiling relied on immunoSEQ multiplex PCR, and the TCRdb table lists in-frame clones only, not all of them. Among around 140,000 clones listed, around 92% were seen once. Source: peripheral blood, taken after recovery from COVID-19. This receptor was identified in an adult who had recovered from COVID-19. This sequence joins TRBV7-8 and TRBJ1-2; D is possibly TRBD1 (6 bases). CDR3 amino acids: CASSSGALPHYGYTF. The CDR3 nucleotides are TGTGCCAGCAGCTCAGGGGCCTTGCCCCACTATGGCTACACCTTC.